This TCR beta chain is drawn from a study of T cell repertoires in cytomegalovirus infection. On the study more broadly: Recently identified HLA-C-restricted and well-studied HLA-B-restricted CMV epitopes were used. Public TCR beta signatures marked donors with CMV infection and the matching HLA.

V lost 2 bases to trimming and J lost 6 bases, with 13 bases between them. CDR3 length: 15 residues. Germline assignment: CDR1 SGHVT and CDR2 SQSDAQ. Study results and caveats: Clonotype analysis showed dominance of the ex vivo response by HLA-C-restricted CMV-specific TCR beta clonotypes. Individuals carrying CMV plus the relevant HLA were identified by cumulative frequency of public TCR beta families.

This clonotype was counted only a few times. The antigen is not known. TCRdb called the reads again in MiXCR, with one record for every CDR3 protein. Of hundreds of thousands of distinct CDR3 sequences in the sample, around 35% were seen once. Material: cultured PBMCs, obtained from culture after CMV antigen stimulation. The TCR comes from a human donor in good health (CMV status not recorded). Some clones in this sample may be carry-over from other donors' samples. This rearrangement joins TRBV7-4 to TRBJ2-2; no definite D call. The CDR3 sequence: CASSLPRIRPGELFF. CDR3 sequence (DNA): TGTGCCAGCAGCTTACCACGCATCCGTCCCGGGGAGCTGTTTTTT. Looking up the rest from reference TRBV7-4 and TRBJ2-2 gives the full variable domain: GAGVSQSPRYKVAKRGRDVALRCDSISGHVTLYWYRQTLGQGSEVLTYSQSDAQRDKSGRPSGRFSAERPERSVSTLKIQRTEQGDSAVYLCASSLPRIRPGELFFGEGSRLTVL.